Detailed here is one T cell receptor beta chain. Amplified TCR beta CDR3 regions derived from RNA transcripts. The study used the HTBI primer set for a first-round RT-PCR of the TCR CDR3. TCRdb reprocessed the multiplex PCR reads with MiXCR, giving one entry per CDR3 protein. The repertoire holds 350,000 to 400,000 distinct CDR3 sequences, with 15% as singletons. The sample is drawn from a study of T cells in Graves' hyperthyroidism and ophthalmopathy. The germline CDR1 and CDR2 sequences are SGHVS and FNYEAQ. Trimming pared 4 bases from V and 0 bases from J, leaving 12 bases between. The CDR3 length is 16 residues.

What was sequenced was blood. This TCR was recovered from a woman aged 30 to 39 with Graves' hyperthyroidism. This chain links TRBV7-6 with TRBJ2-2, with a possible D match to TRBD2 (6 bases). DNA for the CDR3: TGTGCCAGCAGCTCCAGGACTATTACGAACACCGGGGAGCTGTTTTTT. Translation: CASSSRTITNTGELFF.